This T cell receptor (beta chain) was identified in a study of T-cell memory formation after mild COVID-19. Trimming removed 6 bases from V and 6 bases from J; junction bases left unmatched: 1. The CDR3 runs 11 residues. Germline CDR1 MNHEY, CDR2 SMNVEV (reference sequence). As regards this clonotype: Its antigen remains unidentified.

5'RACE primed at constant segments yielded TCR alpha and TCR beta cDNA libraries bearing sample barcodes and UMIs. TCRdb itself ran the 5' RACE reads through MiXCR, one entry per CDR3 protein. The sample holds about 160,000 distinct CDR3 sequences, 31% seen once. General study points: The finding that pre-infection memory included some responding clones suggested that cross-reactive memory joined. Whether second-wave clones peaking at day 37 were SARS-CoV-2 specific went unconfirmed.

The chain uses TRBV27 and TRBJ1-1, with 7 bases aligning to TRBD1. This TCR derives from an adult woman who had mild COVID-19 (a few samples of this study predate the infection). Cell type and time point are not known. The sequenced sample consisted of PBMCs or a T cell subset sorted from them (not recorded which). The CDR3 protein is CASRTGPEAFF. The CDR3 bases are TGTGCCAGCAGGACAGGGCCTGAAGCTTTCTTT.